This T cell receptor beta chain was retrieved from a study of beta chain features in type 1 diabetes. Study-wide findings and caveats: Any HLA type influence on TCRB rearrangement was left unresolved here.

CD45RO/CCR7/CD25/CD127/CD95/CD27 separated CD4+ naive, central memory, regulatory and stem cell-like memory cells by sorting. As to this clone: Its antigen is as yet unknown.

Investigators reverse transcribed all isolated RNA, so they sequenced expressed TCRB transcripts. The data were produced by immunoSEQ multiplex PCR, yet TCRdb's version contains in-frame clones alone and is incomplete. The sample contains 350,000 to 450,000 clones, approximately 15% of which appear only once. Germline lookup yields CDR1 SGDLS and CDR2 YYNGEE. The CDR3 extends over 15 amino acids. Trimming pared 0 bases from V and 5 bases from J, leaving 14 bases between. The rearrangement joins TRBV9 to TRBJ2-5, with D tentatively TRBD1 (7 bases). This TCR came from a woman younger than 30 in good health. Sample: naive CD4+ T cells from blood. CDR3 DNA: TGTGCCAGCAGCGTAGGAGGAGGGGGCCGGGAGACCCAGTACTTC. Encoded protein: CASSVGGGGRETQYF.